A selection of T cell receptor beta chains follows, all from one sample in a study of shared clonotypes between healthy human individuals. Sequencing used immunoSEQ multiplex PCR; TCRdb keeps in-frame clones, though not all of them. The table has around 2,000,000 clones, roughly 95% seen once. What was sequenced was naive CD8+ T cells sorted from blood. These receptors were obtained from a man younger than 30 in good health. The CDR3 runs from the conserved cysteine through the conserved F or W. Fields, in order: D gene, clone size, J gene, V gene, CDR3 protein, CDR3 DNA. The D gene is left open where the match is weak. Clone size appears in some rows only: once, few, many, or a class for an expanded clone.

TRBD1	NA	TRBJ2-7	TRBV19	CASSSYVGTALHEQYF	TGTGCCAGTAGCTCGTATGTAGGGACAGCATTACACGAGCAGTACTTC
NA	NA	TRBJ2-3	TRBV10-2	CASSILAGGSTDTQYF	TGCGCCAGCAGTATACTAGCCGGGGGTAGCACAGATACGCAGTATTTT
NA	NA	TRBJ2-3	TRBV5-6	CASSTENTQYF	TGTGCCAGCAGCACGGAGAATACGCAGTATTTT
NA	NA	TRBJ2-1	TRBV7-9	CASSPGAPNEQFF	TGTGCCAGCAGTCCGGGGGCTCCCAATGAGCAGTTCTTC
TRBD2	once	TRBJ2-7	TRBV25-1	CASSVPSGEQYF	TGTGCCAGCAGTGTACCTAGCGGGGAGCAGTACTTC
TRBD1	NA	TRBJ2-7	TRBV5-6	CASSQNRGTYEQYF	TGTGCCAGCAGCCAGAACAGGGGGACCTACGAGCAGTACTTC
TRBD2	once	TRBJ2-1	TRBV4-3	CASSQDWGGTSNEQFF	TGCGCCAGCAGCCAAGATTGGGGGGGAACCTCCAATGAGCAGTTCTTC
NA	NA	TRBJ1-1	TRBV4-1	CASSQDQGMNTEAFF	TGCGCCAGCAGCCAAGATCAGGGCATGAACACTGAAGCTTTCTTT
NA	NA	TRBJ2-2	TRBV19	CASDPRGTGELFF	TGTGCCTCGGACCCACGCGGCACCGGGGAGCTGTTTTTT
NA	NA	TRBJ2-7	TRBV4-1	CASSQDFSDYEQYF	TGCGCCAGCAGCCAAGATTTCTCTGACTACGAGCAGTACTTC
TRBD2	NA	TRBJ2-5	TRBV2	CASSEELAGDLETQYF	TGTGCCAGCAGTGAAGAACTAGCGGGGGATTTGGAGACCCAGTACTTC
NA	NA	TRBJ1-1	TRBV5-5	CASSLDSPEAFF	TGTGCCAGCAGCCTGGACAGTCCTGAAGCTTTCTTT
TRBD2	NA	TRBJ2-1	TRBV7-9	CASSPSLAGAPGEQFF	TGTGCCAGCAGCCCCTCTTTAGCGGGAGCCCCTGGTGAGCAGTTCTTC
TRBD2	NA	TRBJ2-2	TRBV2	CASSDGPLSGRGTGELFF	TGTGCCAGCAGTGACGGGCCTCTTAGCGGGAGGGGCACCGGGGAGCTGTTTTTT
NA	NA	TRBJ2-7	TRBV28	CASSLSGNFYEQYF	TGTGCCAGCAGTTTGTCAGGGAATTTCTACGAGCAGTACTTC
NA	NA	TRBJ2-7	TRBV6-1	CASSARGSYEQYF	TGTGCCAGCAGTGCAAGGGGGTCCTACGAGCAGTACTTC
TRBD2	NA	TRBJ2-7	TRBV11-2	CASSLTSGSIYEQYF	TGTGCCAGCAGCTTAACTAGCGGGAGCATCTACGAGCAGTACTTC
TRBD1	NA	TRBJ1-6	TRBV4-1	CASSPVTGGKSPLHF	TGCGCCAGCAGCCCCGTGACAGGGGGAAAGTCACCCCTCCACTTT
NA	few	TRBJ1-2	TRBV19	CASSIGGNYGYTF	TGTGCCAGTAGTATAGGAGGGAACTATGGCTACACCTTC
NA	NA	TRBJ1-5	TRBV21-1	CASSKVWQVLNQPQHF	TGTGCCAGCAGCAAGGTTTGGCAGGTCCTAAATCAGCCCCAGCATTTT
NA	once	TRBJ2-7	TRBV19	CASSISGGSSYEQYF	TGTGCCAGTAGTATAAGTGGGGGGTCGAGCTACGAGCAGTACTTC
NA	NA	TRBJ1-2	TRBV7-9	CASSSTVDSLVNYGYTF	TGTGCCAGCAGCTCGACCGTTGACAGCCTCGTTAACTATGGCTACACCTTC
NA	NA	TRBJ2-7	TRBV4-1	CASSLRGGYEQYF	TGCGCCAGCAGCCTAAGAGGTGGGTACGAGCAGTACTTC
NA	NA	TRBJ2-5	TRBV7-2	CASSLTGFKETQYF	TGTGCCAGCAGTCTAACAGGGTTTAAAGAGACCCAGTACTTC
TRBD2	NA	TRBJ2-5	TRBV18	CASSPPRLGLEGETQYF	TGTGCCAGCTCACCACCTCGCCTGGGACTAGAAGGAGAGACCCAGTACTTC
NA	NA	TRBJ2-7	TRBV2	CASSGSGYEQYF	TGTGCCAGCAGTGGAAGTGGCTACGAGCAGTACTTC